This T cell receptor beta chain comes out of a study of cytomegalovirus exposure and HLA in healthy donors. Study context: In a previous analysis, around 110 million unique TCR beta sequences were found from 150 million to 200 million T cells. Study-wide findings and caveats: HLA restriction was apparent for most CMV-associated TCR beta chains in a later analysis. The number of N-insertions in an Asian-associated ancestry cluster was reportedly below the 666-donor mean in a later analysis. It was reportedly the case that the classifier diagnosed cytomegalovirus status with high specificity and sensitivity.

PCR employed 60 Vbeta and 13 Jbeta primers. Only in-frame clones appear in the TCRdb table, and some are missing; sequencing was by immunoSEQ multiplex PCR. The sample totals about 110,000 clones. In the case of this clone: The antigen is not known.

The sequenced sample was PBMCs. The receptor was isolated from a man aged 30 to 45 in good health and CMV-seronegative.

CDR3 in DNA: TGCGCCAGCAGTGAACCCCGTCTGAGGGAAGAGCAGTACTTC. This translates into CASSEPRLREEQYF. The chain combines TRBV10-1 with TRBJ2-7; the D gene is possibly TRBD2 (5 bases). CDR3 size: 14 residues. Trimming took off 3 bases at V and 7 bases at J, with 16 bases between the two ends. Germline loops: CDR1 WNHNN, CDR2 SYGVQD (reference sequence).